Sequencing of this T cell receptor (beta chain) was carried out in a study of T cell changes during pregnancy in multiple sclerosis. Germline V gene sequence: CDR1 SGHRS, CDR2 YFSETQ. CDR3 size: 14 residues. The V gene lost 4 bases and the J gene lost 6 bases, with 17 bases spanning the gap. The method was immunoSEQ multiplex PCR; TCRdb's version includes in-frame clones alone and lacks a portion of them. The sample includes more than 35,000 clones, 85% to 95% of them seen just once. This specimen was CD8+ T cells from peripheral blood mononuclear cells, taken in the third trimester of pregnancy. The sequence was obtained from a female donor with multiple sclerosis, enrolled in a pregnancy study. This sequence joins TRBV5-1 and TRBJ2-7, with a weak D call TRBD1 (7 bases). The CDR3 nucleotides read TGCGCCAGCAGCCCTTCGACAGGGAGGCCCGAGCAGTACTTC. This encodes CASSPSTGRPEQYF.